This T cell receptor (beta chain) was identified during a study of blood T cell repertoires in COVID-19. The V end lost 1 base, the J end lost 1 base, and 8 bases lay between the germline ends. This CDR3 is built from 15 residues. CDR1 SNHLY and CDR2 FYNNEI come from the germline V gene. Data came from immunoSEQ multiplex PCR; TCRdb stores just in-frame clones and leaves some out. The sample contains over 130,000 clones, roughly four fifths of which appear only once. J is TRBJ1-5 and V is TRBV2, with no clear D. The sequence was obtained from a woman of 80 years or more with active or convalescent COVID-19. Sequencing was carried out using peripheral blood. The DNA for the CDR3 is TGTGCCAGCAGTGAAGTCCTGCGAAGCAATCAGCCCCAGCATTTT. Translation gives CASSEVLRSNQPQHF.